Each of the 24 T cell receptor beta chains below was sequenced from the same sample in a study of blood T cell repertoires in COVID-19. TCRdb keeps only in-frame clones here, not all; method: immunoSEQ multiplex PCR. This sample has roughly 200,000 clones, with around 91% found just once. The sequenced sample was peripheral blood. These receptor sequences come from a man aged 50 to 59 with acute or convalescent COVID-19.

The genes are TRBV28 and TRBJ2-1; 10 bases are a match to TRBD1. The CDR3 spans 15 residues. The junction had 11 bases not matched to a gene; V was cut back by 5 bases and J by 10 bases. Germline V gene lookup returns CDR1 MDHEN and CDR2 SYDVKM. CDR3 in DNA: TGTGCCAGCAGTACTCCGGGACAGGGGCTTTCGGAGCAGTTCTTC. This translates into CASSTPGQGLSEQFF.

The chain is built from TRBV4-3 and TRBJ2-2, with 9 positions matching TRBD2. This CDR3 contains 17 residues. The junction had 11 bases not matched to a gene; V was cut back by 4 bases and J by 5 bases. Germline V CDR1 and CDR2: LGHNA, YSLEER. CDR3 in DNA: TGCGCCAGCAGCCCGCTAGAGCGGGGGGCGGGGACCGGGGAGCTGTTTTTT. Its translation is CASSPLERGAGTGELFF.

Here the CDR3 DNA reads TGTGCCAGCAGTGTACAGCACACTGAAGCTTTCTTT. This translates into CASSVQHTEAFF. The rearrangement links TRBV2 to TRBJ1-1; no firm D call. Germline V gives CDR1 SNHLY, CDR2 FYNNEI. The CDR3 runs to 12 residues. V was cut by 4 bases and J by 3 bases, with 6 bases left in between.

The J gene is TRBJ1-5, the V gene TRBV11-2; 8 bases are a match to TRBD1. Per the germline V gene, CDR1 is SGHAT and CDR2 is FQNNGV. V shed 5 bases and J 5 bases; nucleotides not matched to a gene: 8. This CDR3 spans 15 amino acids. CDR3 region: CASSIGTGSHQPQHF. The CDR3 nucleotides are TGTGCCAGCAGCATAGGGACAGGCTCTCATCAGCCCCAGCATTTT.

The V gene is TRBV24-1, the J gene TRBJ2-5; D perhaps matches TRBD2 (6 bases). V was clipped by 3 bases and J by 4 bases, with 14 bases between them. CDR3 length: 15 residues. Germline V gives CDR1 KGHDR, CDR2 SFDVKD. The CDR3 bases are TGTGCCACCAGTGATCCCGGCGGGGCCGGAGAGACCCAGTACTTC. Encoded protein: CATSDPGGAGETQYF.

This rearrangement joins TRBV6-2 or TRBV6-3 to TRBJ2-1; D remains unclear. CDR3 length: 15 amino acids. Germline values: CDR1 MNHEY, CDR2 SVGEGT. The V gene lost 7 bases and the J gene lost 3 bases, with 16 bases spanning the gap. The CDR3 protein is CASIPSFRGYNEQFF. The CDR3, as DNA: TGTGCCAGCATCCCCAGCTTTCGAGGCTACAATGAGCAGTTCTTC.

This chain uses TRBV7-8 with TRBJ2-1, with D maybe TRBD2 (6 bases). From germline, CDR1 is SGHVS and CDR2 FQNEAQ. This CDR3 spans 15 amino acids. V was trimmed by 4 bases and J by 0 bases, leaving 10 bases between them. For the CDR3, the DNA is TGTGCCAGCAGCTCCCGGGGGAGCTCCTACAATGAGCAGTTCTTC. As protein: CASSSRGSSYNEQFF.

J is TRBJ2-2 and V is TRBV11-2, with no clear D. Germline loops: CDR1 SGHAT, CDR2 FQNNGV. The CDR3 covers 13 residues. The V gene lost 5 bases and the J gene lost 6 bases, with 10 bases spanning the gap. DNA for the CDR3: TGTGCCAGCAGCCTCGTAATCGCCGGGGAGCTGTTTTTT. This codes for CASSLVIAGELFF.

The rearrangement links TRBV3-1 (or the pseudogene TRBV3-2) to TRBJ1-4; D uncertain. Germline V lookup: CDR1 LGHDT, CDR2 YNNKEL (reference sequence). The V gene lost 2 bases and the J gene lost 0 bases, with 13 bases spanning the gap. CDR3 length equals 17 residues. In nucleotides, the CDR3 is TGTGCCAGCAGCCAATTTAACAGCCTTGCAACTAATGAAAAACTGTTTTTT. This encodes CASSQFNSLATNEKLFF.

The V gene is TRBV5-1, the J gene TRBJ2-7, with D possibly being TRBD2 (6 bases). Germline V gene data show CDR1 as SGHRS and CDR2 as YFSETQ. V was cut by 1 base and J by 0 bases, with 17 bases left in between. The CDR3 consists of 17 residues. DNA of the CDR3: TGCGCCAGCAGCTTGTGGGCTAGCGACACGAGCTCCTACGAGCAGTACTTC. Its protein product is CASSLWASDTSSYEQYF.

The chain is built from TRBV2 and TRBJ1-5; D not certain. This CDR3 contains 17 residues. V gave up 0 bases and J gave up 7 bases, with 19 bases separating them. Germline CDR1 reads SNHLY; CDR2 reads FYNNEI. The CDR3: CASSEAHGLSSEQPQHF. The CDR3 DNA is TGTGCCAGCAGTGAAGCGCATGGTCTATCGAGCGAGCAGCCCCAGCATTTT.

This clone was seen more than once but under ten times. The J gene is TRBJ1-5, the V gene TRBV19; no clear D. Germline V lookup: CDR1 LNHDA, CDR2 SQIVND (reference sequence). The CDR3 totals 14 residues. V lost 3 bases to trimming and J lost 0 bases, with 6 bases between them. The DNA of the CDR3 is TGTGCCAGTAGTATTAGCAGTAGCAATCAGCCCCAGCATTTT. It is translated as CASSISSSNQPQHF.

This clone was seen only once. The chain joins TRBV15 to TRBJ1-6; weak D call: TRBD1 (5 bases). V dropped 2 bases and J dropped 1 base, with 6 bases sitting between them. This CDR3 contains 15 residues. Germline lookup yields CDR1 LNHNV and CDR2 YYDKDF (reference sequence). Here the CDR3 DNA reads TGTGCCACCAGCAGACAGGGTTCCTATAATTCACCCCTCCACTTT. The encoded protein is CATSRQGSYNSPLHF. Based on the CDR3 plus reference TRBV15 and TRBJ1-6, the full variable domain is DAMVIQNPRYQVTQFGKPVTLSCSQTLNHNVMYWYQQKSSQAPKLLFHYYDKDFNNEADTPDNFQSRRPNTSFCFLDIRSPGLGDTAMYLCATSRQGSYNSPLHFGNGTRLTVT.

This clone has only a few counts. This chain uses TRBV6-1 with TRBJ1-5, with D perhaps matching TRBD1 (5 bases). Germline CDR1 and CDR2: MNHNS and SASEGT. CDR3 length equals 14 residues. V was clipped by 0 bases and J by 9 bases, with 12 bases between them. The CDR3 protein is CASSEAGGRWPQHF. The CDR3 nucleotides are TGTGCCAGCAGTGAAGCCGGGGGTCGATGGCCCCAGCATTTT.

The V call is TRBV18, the J call TRBJ2-7; 11 nucleotides match TRBD2. The CDR3 consists of 15 residues. V lost 4 bases to trimming and J lost 2 bases; unmatched junction nucleotides: 4. Per the germline V gene, CDR1 is KGHSH and CDR2 is LQKENI. This chain's CDR3 is CASSQTSGATYEQYF. CDR3 DNA sequence: TGTGCCAGCTCACAGACTAGCGGGGCTACCTACGAGCAGTACTTC.

The V gene is TRBV7-2, the J gene TRBJ2-7, with TRBD2 as a possible D gene (5 bases). V gave up 2 bases and J gave up 6 bases, with 11 bases separating them. The germline gives CDR1 SGHTA, CDR2 FQGNSA. The CDR3 totals 13 residues. The CDR3 reads CASSLQRHLEQYF. For the CDR3, the DNA is TGTGCCAGCAGCTTACAGCGGCATCTCGAGCAGTACTTC.

The rearrangement uses TRBV24-1 and TRBJ1-2; tentative D call: TRBD1 (5 bases). Germline CDR1 KGHDR, CDR2 SFDVKD. Trimming removed 4 bases at V and 4 bases at J, with 12 bases between. CDR3 length: 14 residues. The CDR3 DNA reads as TGTGCCACCAGTGACCCCCGGGGGAGCTATGGCTACACCTTC. Translating it yields CATSDPRGSYGYTF.

V is TRBV28 and J is TRBJ1-5; D possibly corresponds to TRBD1 (5 bases). Trimming removed 2 bases at V and 6 bases at J, with 14 bases between. The germline CDR1 and CDR2 sequences are MDHEN and SYDVKM. This CDR3 comprises 15 residues. In nucleotides, the CDR3 is TGTGCCAGCAGTTTAGGTGCAACGGGGGGTCAGCCCCAGCATTTT. Its translation is CASSLGATGGQPQHF.

V and J are TRBV9 and TRBJ1-1; tentative D call: TRBD1 (5 bases). This CDR3 has 16 amino acids. Trimming took 4 bases from V and 4 from J, leaving 20 bases between them. Germline CDR1 SGDLS, CDR2 YYNGEE. CDR3 in amino acids: CASSPQGGAVGTEAFF. CDR3 nucleotides: TGTGCCAGCAGCCCTCAGGGTGGGGCGGTAGGCACTGAAGCTTTCTTT.

The V and J genes are TRBV6-5 and TRBJ2-7, with D tentatively TRBD2 (6 bases). Germline V gives CDR1 MNHEY, CDR2 SVGAGI. Deletions cut 0 bases from V and 7 bases from J, with 16 bases between. The CDR3 runs 15 residues. CDR3 residues: CASSYSVTPGGEQYF. CDR3 DNA sequence: TGTGCCAGCAGTTACTCGGTGACACCAGGAGGGGAGCAGTACTTC.

The chain couples TRBV3-1 (or the pseudogene TRBV3-2) to TRBJ1-1, with 7 bases that match TRBD1. This CDR3 has 14 amino acids. Per germline, CDR1 LGHDT and CDR2 YNNKEL (reference sequence). The V segment lost 3 bases and the J segment 1 base; nucleotides outside the gene matches: 2. The CDR3 nucleotides read TGTGCCAGCAGCCAGGGACAGACGAACACTGAAGCTTTCTTT. Its protein is CASSQGQTNTEAFF.

The chain links TRBV7-3 to TRBJ2-1, with TRBD2 matching 7 bases. V trimming: 2 bases; J trimming: 0 bases; junction bases outside the gene matches: 10. The CDR3 length is 18 residues. From germline, CDR1 is SGHTA and CDR2 FQGTGA. In DNA form, the CDR3 reads TGTGCCAGCAGCTTAGGGGCCCTTGCGGGAGACTCCTACAATGAGCAGTTCTTC. Translation gives CASSLGALAGDSYNEQFF.

The V and J genes are TRBV3-1 (or the pseudogene TRBV3-2) and TRBJ2-1; 8 nucleotides align to TRBD2. V was pared by 4 bases and J by 4 bases, with 15 bases of the junction left unmatched. The CDR3 sequence is 18 residues long. Per germline, CDR1 LGHDT and CDR2 YNNKEL (reference sequence). The DNA of the CDR3 is TGTGCCAGCAGCCGCACTTTTGCGAGCGGGAGAATGTACAATGAGCAGTTCTTC. It codes for CASSRTFASGRMYNEQFF.

The chain recombines TRBV19 with TRBJ2-2; 8 bases fit TRBD1. Per germline, CDR1 LNHDA and CDR2 SQIVND (reference sequence). The CDR3 runs 15 residues. Trimming cost V 5 bases and J 4 bases; bases outside gene matches: 6. The CDR3 region has the DNA TGTGCCAGTAGTCCCTGGGACAGGACCACCGGGGAGCTGTTTTTT. It yields the protein CASSPWDRTTGELFF.